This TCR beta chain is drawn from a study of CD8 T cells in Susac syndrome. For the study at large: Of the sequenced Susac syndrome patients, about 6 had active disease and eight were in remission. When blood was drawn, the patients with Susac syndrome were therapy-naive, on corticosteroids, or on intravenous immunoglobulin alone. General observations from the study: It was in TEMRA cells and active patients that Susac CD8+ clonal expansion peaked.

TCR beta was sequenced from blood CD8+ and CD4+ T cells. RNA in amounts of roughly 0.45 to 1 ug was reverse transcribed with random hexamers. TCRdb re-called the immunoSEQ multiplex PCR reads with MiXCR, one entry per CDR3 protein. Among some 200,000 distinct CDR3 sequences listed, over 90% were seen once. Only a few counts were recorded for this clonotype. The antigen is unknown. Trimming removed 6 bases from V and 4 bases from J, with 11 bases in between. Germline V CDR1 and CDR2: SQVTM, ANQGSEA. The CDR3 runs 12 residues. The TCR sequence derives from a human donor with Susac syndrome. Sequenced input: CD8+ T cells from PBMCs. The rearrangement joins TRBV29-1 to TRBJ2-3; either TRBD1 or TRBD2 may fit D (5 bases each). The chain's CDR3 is CSVRGVPDTQYF. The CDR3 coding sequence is TGCAGCGTAAGGGGAGTCCCAGATACGCAGTATTTT.